The 32 T cell receptor beta chains below were found in one sample sequenced in a study of blood T cell repertoires in COVID-19. Sequencing used immunoSEQ multiplex PCR; TCRdb keeps in-frame clones, though not all of them. The sample holds 15,000 to 25,000 clones, approximately 85% seen once. The sequenced sample consisted of peripheral blood. The receptors derive from a human donor with active COVID-19. The donor label of this sample is uncertain.

The chain uses TRBV19 and TRBJ2-5; perhaps TRBD2 as D (7 bases). Germline V gene sequence: CDR1 LNHDA, CDR2 SQIVND (reference sequence). With 6 bases removed from V and 5 bases from J, the gap between germline ends came to 16 bases. The CDR3 consists of 14 residues. The CDR3 loop reads CASSQRGGGETQYF. CDR3 bases: TGTGCCAGTAGCCAGAGGGGGGGCGGGGAGACCCAGTACTTC.

The sample holds a few counts of this clone. The CDR3 nucleotides are TGTGCCAGCAGCTTATGGTTGGTAGCGGGAGGCAATGAGCAGTTCTTC. It is translated as CASSLWLVAGGNEQFF. The chain is built from TRBV7-9 and TRBJ2-1; 10 nucleotides agree with TRBD2. The length of the CDR3 is 16 residues. The junction had 7 bases not matched to a gene; V was cut back by 2 bases and J by 6 bases. Germline-derived CDR1 and CDR2 are SEHNR and FQNEAQ (reference sequence).

Note on this clone: One end of the junction varies from germline; a read error may be responsible. The genes are TRBV7-7 and TRBJ2-3, with D perhaps TRBD1 (6 bases). This CDR3 contains 14 residues. Germline CDR1 is SSHAT and CDR2 is FNYEAQ (reference sequence). CDR3 loop: CASSPYRAADTQYF. In DNA form, the CDR3 reads TGTGCTAGCAGCCCCTACAGGGCTGCAGATACGCAGTATTTT.

The chain combines TRBV28 with TRBJ1-4; D remains ambiguous. Germline CDR1 and CDR2: MDHEN and SYDVKM. This CDR3 has 11 amino acids. The germline V and J ends were trimmed by 6 bases and 7 bases, with 6 bases remaining between them. Here the CDR3 reads CASSPSEKLFF. The DNA for the CDR3 is TGTGCCAGCAGCCCTTCTGAAAAACTGTTTTTT.

This chain links TRBV7-2 with TRBJ2-1, with 12 bases matching TRBD2. CDR1 is SGHTA, CDR2 FQGNSA, per germline. There are 17 residues in the CDR3. With 1 base clipped from V and 4 bases from J, the junction kept 5 bases outside the gene matches. The CDR3, as DNA: TGTGCCAGCAGCTTAGGACTAGCGGGAGCGCCGTACAATGAGCAGTTCTTC. It specifies CASSLGLAGAPYNEQFF. Full variable domain (outside the CDR3, taken from reference TRBV7-2 and TRBJ2-1): GAGVSQSPSNKVTEKGKDVELRCDPISGHTALYWYRQSLGQGLEFLIYFQGNSAPDKSGLPSDRFSAERTGGSVSTLTIQRTQQEDSAVYLCASSLGLAGAPYNEQFFGPGTRLTVL.

The V call is TRBV2, the J call TRBJ1-4, with 7 bases aligning to TRBD1. The junction had 5 bases not matched to a gene; V was cut back by 4 bases and J by 3 bases. The CDR3 is 15 amino acids. In germline, CDR1 is SNHLY, CDR2 FYNNEI. Here the CDR3 reads CASSVHRGANEKLFF. The CDR3 nucleotides are TGTGCCAGCAGTGTCCACAGGGGAGCTAATGAAAAACTGTTTTTT. Complete variable domain (other parts from reference TRBV2 and TRBJ1-4): EPEVTQTPSHQVTQMGQEVILRCVPISNHLYFYWYRQILGQKVEFLVSFYNNEISEKSEIFDDQFSVERPDGSNFTLKIRSTKLEDSAMYFCASSVHRGANEKLFFGSGTQLSVL.

The chain is built from TRBV5-6 and TRBJ1-2, with 7 bases fitting TRBD1. J gave up 0 bases and V 4 bases, and 6 bases lay outside the gene matches. This CDR3 contains 15 residues. CDR1 SGHDT and CDR2 YYEEEE come from the germline V gene. The CDR3 here is CASSREGAPNYGYTF. CDR3 nucleotides: TGTGCCAGCAGCCGAGAGGGGGCGCCTAACTATGGCTACACCTTC.

This clone was counted a single time. The V call is TRBV7-3, the J call TRBJ2-2, with D possibly matching TRBD1 (6 bases). Germline V CDR1 and CDR2: SGHTA, FQGTGA. The ends were cut back, 5 bases at V and 8 bases at J, with 9 bases in the middle. The CDR3 is 12 residues long. The CDR3 is CASSPQGGELFF. The CDR3 DNA is TGTGCCAGCAGCCCACAGGGAGGGGAGCTGTTTTTT.

The chain is built from TRBV4-2 and TRBJ2-3; 10 bases align to TRBD2. The CDR3 loop spans 16 amino acids. Looked up from germline, CDR1 is LGHNA and CDR2 is YNFKEQ. Trimming removed 5 bases from V and 3 bases from J; junction bases left unmatched: 8. The CDR3: CASSSRAGGETDTQYF. The CDR3 coding sequence is TGTGCCAGCAGCTCCAGAGCGGGGGGGGAGACAGATACGCAGTATTTT.

The V gene is TRBV11-2, the J gene TRBJ1-1; D perhaps matches TRBD1 (5 bases). The V gene lost 1 base and the J gene lost 3 bases, with 9 bases spanning the gap. The length of the CDR3 is 14 residues. Germline CDR1 reads SGHAT; CDR2 reads FQNNGV. Here the CDR3 DNA reads TGTGCCAGCAGCTTAGGGGGCGCCTACACTGAAGCTTTCTTT. This codes for CASSLGGAYTEAFF. Filled out from reference TRBV11-2 and TRBJ1-1, the complete variable domain reads EAGVAQSPRYKIIEKRQSVAFWCNPISGHATLYWYQQILGQGPKLLIQFQNNGVVDDSQLPKDRFSAERLKGVDSTLKIQPAKLEDSAVYLCASSLGGAYTEAFFGQGTRLTVV.

The chain combines TRBV28 with TRBJ1-1, with D maybe TRBD1 (5 bases). V lost 7 bases and J 1 base, leaving 13 bases between the germline ends. Germline V gene data show CDR1 as MDHEN and CDR2 as SYDVKM. The CDR3 consists of 14 residues. The CDR3 coding sequence is TGTGCCAGCACCTTGACCACAGGGAACACTGAAGCTTTCTTT. Protein sequence: CASTLTTGNTEAFF.

The chain uses TRBV29-1 and TRBJ1-4; D is uncertain. V shed 4 bases and J shed 5 bases, with 11 bases lying between them. The CDR3 loop spans 13 amino acids. Germline assignment: CDR1 SQVTM and CDR2 ANQGSEA. This chain's CDR3 is CSVAGSLNEKLFF. CDR3 sequence (DNA): TGCAGCGTTGCCGGGTCCTTGAATGAAAAACTGTTTTTT.

This clone was counted once. This chain joins TRBV5-1 and TRBJ2-1, with a weak D call TRBD1 (7 bases). V was shortened by 2 bases and J by 9 bases, with 15 bases between the two germline ends. In germline, CDR1 is SGHRS, CDR2 YFSETQ. The CDR3 is made up of 14 amino acids. As DNA, the CDR3 is TGCGCCAGCAGCTTACCCTCAGGGGGAGGTGAGCAGTTCTTC. Amino acids: CASSLPSGGGEQFF. The entire variable domain, with the rest obtained from reference TRBV5-1 and TRBJ2-1, is as follows: KAGVTQTPRYLIKTRGQQVTLSCSPISGHRSVSWYQQTPGQGLQFLFEYFSETQRNKGNFPGRFSGRQFSNSRSEMNVSTLELGDSALYLCASSLPSGGGEQFFGPGTRLTVL.

This chain joins TRBV29-1 and TRBJ2-3, with 9 positions matching TRBD2. The junction had 5 bases not matched to a gene; V was cut back by 5 bases and J by 2 bases. The CDR3 contains 14 residues. Germline V CDR1 and CDR2: SQVTM, ANQGSEA. CDR3 bases: TGCAGCGTTTCGAGCGGGGGGTACACAGATACGCAGTATTTT. This gives the protein CSVSSGGYTDTQYF.

The chain uses TRBV28 and TRBJ1-1; D possibly corresponds to TRBD1 (6 bases). The V gene's germline CDR1 is MDHEN and CDR2 SYDVKM. There are 15 residues in the CDR3. Deletions cut 2 bases from V and 6 bases from J, with 16 bases between. Here the CDR3 reads CASSLVGGGRAEAFF. As DNA, the CDR3 is TGTGCCAGCAGTTTAGTCGGTGGGGGCCGGGCTGAAGCTTTCTTT.

The chain combines TRBV29-1 with TRBJ2-2; 16 nucleotides match TRBD2. CDR1 is SQVTM and CDR2 is ANQGSEA in the germline V gene. This CDR3 is built from 16 residues. J gave up 7 bases and V 7 bases, and 9 bases lay outside the gene matches. The CDR3 DNA sequence: TGCAGCGCCCCCGGGGGACTAGCGGGAGGGATCGGGGAGCTGTTTTTT. This sequence encodes CSAPGGLAGGIGELFF.

This chain joins TRBV27 and TRBJ2-7; 8 nucleotides align to TRBD2. The V gene's germline CDR1 is MNHEY and CDR2 SMNVEV (reference sequence). The J segment lost 3 bases and the V segment lost 6 bases, leaving 4 bases of the junction unmatched. CDR3 length: 13 residues. The CDR3 DNA follows: TGTGCCAGCAGATATAGCGGGAACTACGAGCAGTACTTC. This sequence encodes CASRYSGNYEQYF.

The J gene is TRBJ1-1, the V gene TRBV6-5, with a weak D call TRBD1 (6 bases). The germline V gene has CDR1 MNHEY and CDR2 SVGAGI. Deletions cut 4 bases from V and 4 bases from J, with 16 bases between. There are 15 residues in the CDR3. CDR3 region: CASSFHQGRGTEAFF. The CDR3 nucleotides are TGTGCCAGCAGTTTTCATCAGGGGCGAGGCACTGAAGCTTTCTTT.

This chain connects TRBV27 to TRBJ2-3; D might be TRBD2 (5 bases). The CDR3 sequence is 12 residues long. Germline V gives CDR1 MNHEY, CDR2 SMNVEV (reference sequence). V was pared by 6 bases and J by 3 bases, with 7 bases between. This CDR3 reads CASRPGTDTQYF. Written as DNA, the CDR3 is TGTGCCAGCAGACCGGGAACAGATACGCAGTATTTT.

The chain uses TRBV5-8 and TRBJ2-1; 7 bases are shared with TRBD2. V shed 3 bases, J shed 5 bases, and the junction held 8 bases outside the gene matches. Germline V gene lookup returns CDR1 SGHTS and CDR2 YDEGEE. This CDR3 is 15 amino acids long. CDR3 loop: CASSWTGTKDNEQFF. CDR3 nucleotide sequence: TGTGCCAGCAGCTGGACCGGGACTAAGGACAATGAGCAGTTCTTC.

This rearrangement joins TRBV28 to TRBJ2-7, with 12 bases lining up with TRBD1. The germline V gene encodes CDR1 MDHEN and CDR2 SYDVKM. V trimming: 6 bases; J trimming: 6 bases; junction bases outside the gene matches: 3. This CDR3 region has 13 residues. The DNA of the CDR3 is TGTGCCAGCAGGTGGGACAGGGGGCTCGAGCAGTACTTC. It is translated as CASRWDRGLEQYF.

V and J are TRBV18 and TRBJ2-7; D is ambiguous. The CDR3 is made up of 12 amino acids. Trimming pared 2 bases from V and 3 bases from J, leaving 5 bases between. Germline V gene sequence: CDR1 KGHSH, CDR2 LQKENI. The CDR3 DNA reads TGTGCCAGCTCACCATCAAACTACGAGCAGTACTTC. Its protein product is CASSPSNYEQYF.

This clone was counted between two and nine times. This chain uses TRBV7-9 with TRBJ2-7; TRBD2 aligns across 11 bases. With V trimmed by 6 bases and J by 0 bases, 4 bases remained unmatched. This CDR3 has 15 residues. Per the germline V gene, CDR1 is SEHNR and CDR2 is FQNEAQ (reference sequence). This CDR3 reads CASRPTSGSSYEQYF. The DNA for the CDR3 is TGTGCCAGCAGACCAACTAGCGGGAGCTCCTACGAGCAGTACTTC.

This chain uses TRBV30 with TRBJ1-2, with 8 bases aligning to TRBD1. Germline loops: CDR1 GTSNPN, CDR2 SVGIG (reference sequence). V was pared by 3 bases and J by 8 bases, with 8 bases of the junction left unmatched. CDR3 size: 13 residues. CDR3 sequence reads: CAWSRDRPRGYTF. The CDR3, as DNA: TGTGCCTGGAGCCGGGACAGGCCGAGGGGCTACACCTTC.

The chain carries TRBV7-9 and TRBJ1-4, with 7 bases fitting TRBD1. Germline V gene sequence: CDR1 SEHNR, CDR2 FQNEAQ (reference sequence). With V trimmed by 5 bases and J by 6 bases, 9 bases remained unmatched. The CDR3 totals 15 residues. DNA for the CDR3: TGTGCCAGCAGCCTTAGGACAGGCTCTTATGAAAAACTGTTTTTT. Its protein is CASSLRTGSYEKLFF.

The chain recombines TRBV7-3 with TRBJ2-1; 7 bases fit TRBD2. With V trimmed by 5 bases and J by 7 bases, 11 bases remained unmatched. Germline V gene data show CDR1 as SGHTA and CDR2 as FQGTGA. This CDR3 has 15 residues. In DNA, the CDR3 is TGTGCCAGCAGCCCTTTCCCCAGGGAGGGGAATGAGCAGTTCTTC. It is translated as CASSPFPREGNEQFF.

This chain joins TRBV9 and TRBJ2-7; D is perhaps TRBD2 (6 bases). The CDR3 has 14 amino acids. The V gene lost 0 bases and the J gene lost 6 bases, with 13 bases spanning the gap. Germline-derived CDR1 and CDR2 are SGDLS and YYNGEE. CDR3 region: CASSVDGGLSEQYF. The CDR3 DNA sequence: TGTGCCAGCAGCGTAGATGGGGGACTGAGCGAGCAGTACTTC.

The J gene is TRBJ2-3, the V gene TRBV9; no reliable D call. The germline CDR1 and CDR2 sequences are SGDLS and YYNGEE. This CDR3 has 12 residues. Trimming shortened V by 0 bases and J by 6 bases, and 5 bases separated the two germline ends. The CDR3 spells CASSVGSDTQYF. Written as DNA, the CDR3 is TGTGCCAGCAGCGTAGGTTCGGATACGCAGTATTTT.

CDR3 bases: TGTGCCAGTAGTATAGCTCGGACAGTCGGGGAGACCCAGTACTTC. Translation: CASSIARTVGETQYF. V and J are TRBV19 and TRBJ2-5, with D maybe TRBD1 (6 bases). Trimming cost V 1 base and J 5 bases, with 14 bases left between them. Germline V gives CDR1 LNHDA, CDR2 SQIVND (reference sequence). This CDR3 region has 15 residues.

The chain combines TRBV30 with TRBJ1-5; the D is unclear. CDR1 is GTSNPN, CDR2 SVGIG, per germline (reference sequence). This CDR3 has 14 amino acids. V was cut by 1 base and J by 0 bases, with 7 bases left in between. The CDR3 spells CAWSADFSNQPQHF. In DNA, the CDR3 is TGTGCCTGGAGTGCGGACTTTAGCAATCAGCCCCAGCATTTT.

The genes are TRBV19 and TRBJ2-7; TRBD2 agrees at 8 bases. There are 17 residues in the CDR3. Per the germline V gene, CDR1 is LNHDA and CDR2 is SQIVND (reference sequence). The trim removed 1 base at V and 5 bases at J, leaving 13 bases unmatched. CDR3 in DNA: TGTGCCAGTAGTATAGCGGTCGGGGGGGGGAGAGGGAACGAGCAGTACTTC. Translating gives CASSIAVGGGRGNEQYF.

The CDR3 region is CASSSASGGVETQYF. CDR3 nucleotides: TGTGCCAGTAGCTCCGCTAGCGGGGGAGTAGAGACCCAGTACTTC. The chain is built from TRBV19 and TRBJ2-5; 10 bases align to TRBD2. This CDR3 is 15 amino acids long. Germline CDR1 is LNHDA and CDR2 is SQIVND (reference sequence). With V trimmed by 6 bases and J by 4 bases, 8 bases remained unmatched.